This T cell receptor (beta chain) was recovered during a study of cytomegalovirus exposure and HLA in healthy donors. Points from the study as a whole: Researchers catalogued around 150 TCR beta chains as cytomegalovirus-associated. Sequencing depth roughly uniform across donors was assumed in presence/absence analyses. In a later analysis, compared with equally common non-associated chains, HLA-associated beta chains were more expanded.

Vbeta (60) and Jbeta (13) primers were used in the PCR. The repertoire was sequenced with immunoSEQ multiplex PCR; TCRdb's copy has only in-frame clones and lacks some. In the table there are about 89,000 clones, roughly 70% of which are singletons. Concerning this clone itself: Its antigen is unknown.

The V gene's germline CDR1 is MNHNY and CDR2 SVGAGI (reference sequence). The CDR3 is made up of 16 amino acids. With V trimmed by 10 bases and J by 2 bases, 11 bases remained unmatched. Sequencing input: PBMCs. V usage is TRBV6-6 and J usage is TRBJ2-7; 13 bases fit TRBD2. The clonotype comes from a man younger than 45 in good health and CMV-seronegative. CDR3 coding DNA: TGTGCCACCCTGGGGTACGGACTAGCGGGAGCCTACGAGCAGTACTTC. It encodes CATLGYGLAGAYEQYF.